This T cell receptor (beta chain) stems from a study of cytomegalovirus exposure and HLA in healthy donors. Findings and caveats of the study: The authors later linked a missense DCLRE1C variant to TCR beta V- and J-gene trimming.

Vbeta (60) and Jbeta (13) primers were used in the PCR. Method: immunoSEQ multiplex PCR; TCRdb's copy keeps in-frame clones and lacks some. The table shows over 150,000 clones, with 75% to 85% occurring only once. Regarding this clone: Antigen unknown.

This receptor was obtained from a man aged 25-45 years in good health and CMV-seronegative. Sequencing was carried out using PBMCs.

The CDR3 DNA is TGTGCCAGCACCACGGGTAGCAATCAGCCCCAGCATTTT. Residues: CASTTGSNQPQHF. J is TRBJ1-5 and V is TRBV6-6, with D unresolved. V lost 7 bases and J 0 bases, leaving 7 bases between the germline ends. This CDR3 comprises 13 residues. Germline V lookup: CDR1 MNHNY, CDR2 SVGAGI (reference sequence).